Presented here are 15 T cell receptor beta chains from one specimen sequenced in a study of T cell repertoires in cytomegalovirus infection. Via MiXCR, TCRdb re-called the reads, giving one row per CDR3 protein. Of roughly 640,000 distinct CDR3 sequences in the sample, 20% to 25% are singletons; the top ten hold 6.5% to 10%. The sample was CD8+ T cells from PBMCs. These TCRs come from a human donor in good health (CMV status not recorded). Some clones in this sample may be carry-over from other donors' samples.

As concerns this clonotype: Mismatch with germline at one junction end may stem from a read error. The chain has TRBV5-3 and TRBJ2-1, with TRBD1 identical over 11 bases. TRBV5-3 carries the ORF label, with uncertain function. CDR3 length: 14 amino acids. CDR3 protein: CASSLEGQGDEQFF. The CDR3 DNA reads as TGTGCCAGCAGCTTGGAGGGACAGGGGGACGAGCAGTTCTTC.

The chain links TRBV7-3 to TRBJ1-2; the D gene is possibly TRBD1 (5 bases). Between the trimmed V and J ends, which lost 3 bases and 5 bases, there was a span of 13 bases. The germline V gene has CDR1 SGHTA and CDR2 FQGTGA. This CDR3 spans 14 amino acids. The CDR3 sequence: CASSLPTVFYGYTF. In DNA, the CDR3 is TGTGCCAGCAGCTTGCCGACAGTCTTTTATGGCTACACCTTC.

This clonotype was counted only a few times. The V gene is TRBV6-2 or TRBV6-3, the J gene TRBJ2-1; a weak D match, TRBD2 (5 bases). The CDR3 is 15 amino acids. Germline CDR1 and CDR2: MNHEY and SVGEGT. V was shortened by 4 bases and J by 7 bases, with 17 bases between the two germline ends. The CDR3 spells CASSWRVIRGNEQFF. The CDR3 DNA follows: TGTGCCAGCAGTTGGAGAGTAATACGAGGGAATGAGCAGTTCTTC.

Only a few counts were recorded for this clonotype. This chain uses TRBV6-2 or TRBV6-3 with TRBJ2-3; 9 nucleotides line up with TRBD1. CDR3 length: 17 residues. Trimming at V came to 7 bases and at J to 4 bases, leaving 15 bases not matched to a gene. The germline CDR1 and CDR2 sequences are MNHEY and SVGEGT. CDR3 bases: TGTGCCAGCACATGGACGCCGGGACAGGGAGGTCCAGATACGCAGTATTTT. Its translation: CASTWTPGQGGPDTQYF.

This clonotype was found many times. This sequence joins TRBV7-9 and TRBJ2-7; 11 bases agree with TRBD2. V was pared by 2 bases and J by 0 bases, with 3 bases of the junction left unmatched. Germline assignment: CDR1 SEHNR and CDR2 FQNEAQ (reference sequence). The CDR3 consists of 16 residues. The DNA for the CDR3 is TGTGCCAGCAGCTTAAGACTAGCGGGGAGCTCCTACGAGCAGTACGTC. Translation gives CASSLRLAGSSYEQYV.

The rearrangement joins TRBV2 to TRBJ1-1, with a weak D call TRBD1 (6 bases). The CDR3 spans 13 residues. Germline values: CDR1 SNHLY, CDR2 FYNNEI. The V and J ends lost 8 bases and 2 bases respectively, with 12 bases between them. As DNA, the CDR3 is TGTGCCAGCCAAGGGGGGGTAAACACTGAAGCTTTCTTT. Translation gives CASQGGVNTEAFF.

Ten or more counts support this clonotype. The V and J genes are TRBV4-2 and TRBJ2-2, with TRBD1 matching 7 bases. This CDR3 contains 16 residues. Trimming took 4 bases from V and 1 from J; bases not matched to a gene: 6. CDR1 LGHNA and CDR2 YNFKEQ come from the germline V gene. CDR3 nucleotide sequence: TGTGCCAGCAGCCCGCGGACAGGACAGAACACCGGGGAGCTGTTTTTT. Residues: CASSPRTGQNTGELFF.

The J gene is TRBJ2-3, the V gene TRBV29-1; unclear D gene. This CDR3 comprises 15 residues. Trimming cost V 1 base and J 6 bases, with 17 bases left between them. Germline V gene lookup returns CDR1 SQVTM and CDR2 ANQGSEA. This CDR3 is CSVEGPLGHGDTQYF. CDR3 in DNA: TGCAGCGTTGAAGGTCCATTAGGTCATGGGGATACGCAGTATTTT.

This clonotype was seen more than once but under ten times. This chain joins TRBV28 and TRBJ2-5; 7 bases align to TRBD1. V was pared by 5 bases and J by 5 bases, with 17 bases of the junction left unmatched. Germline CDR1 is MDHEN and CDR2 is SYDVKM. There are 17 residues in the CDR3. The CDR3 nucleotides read TGTGCCAGCAGTCCGCCGAAGCCCCGACAGGGACACGAGACCCAGTACTTC. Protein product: CASSPPKPRQGHETQYF.

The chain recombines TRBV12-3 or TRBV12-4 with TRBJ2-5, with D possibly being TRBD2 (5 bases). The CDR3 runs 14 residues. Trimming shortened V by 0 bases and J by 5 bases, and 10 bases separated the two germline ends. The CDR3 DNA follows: TGTGCCAGCAGTTTAGCCGGGGAACGGGAGACCCAGTACTTC. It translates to CASSLAGERETQYF.

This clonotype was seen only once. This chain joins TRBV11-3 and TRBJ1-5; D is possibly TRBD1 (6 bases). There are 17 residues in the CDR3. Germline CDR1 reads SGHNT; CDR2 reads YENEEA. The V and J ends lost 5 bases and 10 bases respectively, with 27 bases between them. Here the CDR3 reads CASSPPWGRALRSPQHF. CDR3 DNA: TGTGCCAGCAGCCCACCCTGGGGGCGAGCTCTGAGGAGTCCCCAGCATTTT.

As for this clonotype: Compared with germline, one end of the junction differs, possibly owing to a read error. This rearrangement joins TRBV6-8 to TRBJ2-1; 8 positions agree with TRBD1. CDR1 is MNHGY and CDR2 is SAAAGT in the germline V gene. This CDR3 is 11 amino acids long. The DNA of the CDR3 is TGTGCCAACAGTACCCCGGGACAGGAGTTCTTC. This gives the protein CANSTPGQEFF.

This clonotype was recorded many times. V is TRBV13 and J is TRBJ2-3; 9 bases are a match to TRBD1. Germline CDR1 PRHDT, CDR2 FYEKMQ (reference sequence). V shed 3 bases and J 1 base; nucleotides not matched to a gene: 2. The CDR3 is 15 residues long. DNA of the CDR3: TGTGCCAGCAGCTTCCGGGACAGGGGCACAGATACGCAGTATTTT. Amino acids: CASSFRDRGTDTQYF.

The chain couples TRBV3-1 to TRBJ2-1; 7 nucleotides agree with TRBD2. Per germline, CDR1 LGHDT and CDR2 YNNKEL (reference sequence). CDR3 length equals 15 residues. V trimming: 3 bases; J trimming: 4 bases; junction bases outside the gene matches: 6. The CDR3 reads CASSHTGGGYNEQFF. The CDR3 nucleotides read TGTGCCAGCAGCCATACGGGGGGAGGATACAATGAGCAGTTCTTC.

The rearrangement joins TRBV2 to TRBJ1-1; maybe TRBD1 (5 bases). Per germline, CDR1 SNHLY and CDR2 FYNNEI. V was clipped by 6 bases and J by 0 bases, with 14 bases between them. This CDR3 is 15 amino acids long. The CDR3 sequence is CASSISGQMNTEAFF. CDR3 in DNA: TGTGCCAGCAGCATATCAGGGCAGATGAACACTGAAGCTTTCTTT.